Listed here is a single TCR beta chain. Its cognate antigen is unknown. The data were obtained in a study of radiotherapy plus CTLA-4 blockade in lung cancer. The overall study: Objective responses emerged in 15% to 20% of patients, and 30% to 40% attained disease control.

Lung cancer patients with chemo-refractory metastatic non-small-cell disease were given focal radiation plus CTLA-4 blockade with ipilimumab. General study results and limits: Tumor-origin TCR clones grew in blood after radiotherapy plus ipilimumab. Interferon-beta and early blood T cell clone dynamics reportedly predicted response best.

Sequenced by immunoSEQ multiplex PCR; TCRdb stores in-frame clones only, minus some. The top ten hold just under 7% of the sample, which has around 130,000 clones, about nine tenths seen once. V gave up 3 bases and J gave up 0 bases; unmatched junction bases: 9. The CDR3 has 16 residues. Germline CDR1 is SGHRS and CDR2 is YFSETQ. The sample consisted of peripheral blood, taken from a patient treated with radiotherapy plus ipilimumab. The rearrangement joins TRBV5-1 to TRBJ2-7; 7 bases match TRBD1. This sequence originates from a human donor with non-small cell lung cancer that progressed on radiotherapy plus ipilimumab. This CDR3 reads CASSSLGTAISYEQYF. CDR3 nucleotide sequence: TGCGCCAGCAGCTCCCTCGGGACAGCGATCTCCTACGAGCAGTACTTC.